These 21 T cell receptor beta chains were all obtained from the same sample, sequenced in a study of T-cell memory formation after mild COVID-19. TCRdb re-called the 5' RACE reads with MiXCR, one entry per CDR3 protein. The sample contains about 390,000 distinct CDR3 sequences, roughly 20% of which appear only once. Sequencing used PBMCs or a T cell subset sorted from them (not recorded which). These receptors were collected from an adult woman who had mild COVID-19 (a few samples of this study predate the infection). Cell type and time point are not known.

This clonotype has a count of ten or more. The rearrangement uses TRBV12-3 or TRBV12-4 and TRBJ2-2; the D is unclear. This CDR3 has 13 amino acids. Trimming pared 6 bases from V and 7 bases from J, leaving 12 bases between. CDR3 sequence: CASSPVWNGELFF. The DNA of the CDR3 is TGTGCCAGCAGCCCCGTCTGGAACGGGGAGCTGTTTTTT.

The chain links TRBV2 to TRBJ2-7; no clear D gene. CDR1 SNHLY and CDR2 FYNNEI come from the germline V gene. The germline V and J ends were trimmed by 7 bases and 0 bases, with 13 bases remaining between them. The CDR3 length is 14 residues. CDR3 residues: CASKPDRVSYEQYF. The CDR3 DNA is TGTGCCAGCAAACCTGACCGGGTCTCCTACGAGCAGTACTTC.

The rearrangement links TRBV12-3 or TRBV12-4 to TRBJ2-3, with TRBD2 matching 8 bases. With V trimmed by 5 bases and J by 6 bases, 13 bases remained unmatched. The CDR3 spans 16 residues. CDR3 DNA sequence: TGTGCCAGCAGTCGGCCGGGAGGCGGGGGGTCGGATACGCAGTATTTT. Its protein is CASSRPGGGGSDTQYF.

This clonotype was detected a few times. This sequence joins TRBV28 and TRBJ2-3, with 7 bases lining up with TRBD2. This CDR3 has 17 residues. The J segment lost 3 bases and the V segment lost 6 bases, leaving 15 bases of the junction unmatched. Germline values: CDR1 MDHEN, CDR2 SYDVKM. The CDR3 region has the DNA TGTGCCAGCAGCCCCCCTTCGTGGCGGGAGTATACAGATACGCAGTATTTT. Amino acids: CASSPPSWREYTDTQYF. The full variable domain, in which reference TRBV28 and TRBJ2-3 provide the parts outside the CDR3, is DVKVTQSSRYLVKRTGEKVFLECVQDMDHENMFWYRQDPGLGLRLIYFSYDVKMKEKGDIPEGYSVSREKKERFSLILESASTNQTSMYLCASSPPSWREYTDTQYFGPGTRLTVL.

This clonotype appeared a few times. The rearrangement joins TRBV2 to TRBJ2-1; a weak D match, TRBD1 (6 bases). The germline gives CDR1 SNHLY, CDR2 FYNNEI. Trimming took off 6 bases at V and 1 base at J, with 10 bases between the two ends. The CDR3 runs 14 residues. Written as DNA, the CDR3 is TGTGCCAGCAGCGGGCAGGGGTCCTACAATGAGCAGTTCTTC. This encodes CASSGQGSYNEQFF.

This clonotype has at least ten counts. The chain links TRBV29-1 to TRBJ2-3, with 7 bases that match TRBD1. With V trimmed by 4 bases and J by 4 bases, 11 bases remained unmatched. Germline-derived CDR1 and CDR2 are SQVTM and ANQGSEA. The CDR3 consists of 15 residues. The CDR3 loop is CSVGDSIDWPDTQYF. The CDR3 DNA reads TGCAGCGTTGGGGACAGCATAGATTGGCCAGATACGCAGTATTTT.

This chain links TRBV2 with TRBJ1-2, with D maybe TRBD1 (5 bases). The CDR3 is 13 residues long. With 1 base removed from V and 8 bases from J, the gap between germline ends came to 11 bases. Germline V gene sequence: CDR1 SNHLY, CDR2 FYNNEI. The CDR3 reads CASSEDGDVGYTF. Here the CDR3 DNA reads TGTGCCAGCAGTGAAGACGGGGACGTCGGCTACACCTTC.

This clonotype was seen just once. V is TRBV20-1 and J is TRBJ1-2; 7 bases agree with TRBD1. V was clipped by 1 base and J by 6 bases; unmatched bases: 2. This CDR3 region has 12 residues. Germline V gene lookup returns CDR1 DFQATT and CDR2 SNEGSKA (reference sequence). The CDR3 DNA is TGCAGTGCTAGAGGCGACAGGGATGGCTACACCTTC. It encodes CSARGDRDGYTF.

This rearrangement joins TRBV6-4 to TRBJ1-1; a weak D match, TRBD1 (6 bases). Germline V CDR1 and CDR2: MRHNA, SNTAGT. The CDR3 has 14 residues. V was shortened by 7 bases and J by 1 base, with 13 bases between the two germline ends. The DNA of the CDR3 is TGTGCCAGCACCGGACAGACAAAGAACACTGAAGCTTTCTTT. Translated: CASTGQTKNTEAFF.

The V call is TRBV3-1, the J call TRBJ1-2; TRBD1 is a possible D gene (5 bases). Per the germline V gene, CDR1 is LGHDT and CDR2 is YNNKEL (reference sequence). The V end was cut by 4 bases, the J end by 8 bases, with 20 bases between. The CDR3 length is 15 residues. DNA of the CDR3: TGTGCCAGCAGCCCCCGACAGCTCCTACTCGCCGGCTACACCTTC. Translating it yields CASSPRQLLLAGYTF. Variable domain in full (rest from reference TRBV3-1 and TRBJ1-2): DTAVSQTPKYLVTQMGNDKSIKCEQNLGHDTMYWYKQDSKKFLKIMFSYNNKELIINETVPNRFSPKSPDKAHLNLHINSLELGDSAVYFCASSPRQLLLAGYTFGSGTRLTVV.

The genes are TRBV7-3 and TRBJ2-3; 8 bases line up with TRBD2. Losses at the gene ends were 2 bases for V and 5 bases for J; bases not matched to a gene: 6. This CDR3 is built from 15 residues. CDR1 and CDR2 from the germline V gene are SGHTA and FQGTGA. The CDR3 loop is CASSLAGGTRDTQYF. The DNA of the CDR3 is TGTGCCAGCAGCTTAGCGGGGGGTACCCGAGATACGCAGTATTTT.

The chain has TRBV12-3 or TRBV12-4 and TRBJ1-1, with D unresolved. V lost 4 bases, J lost 3 bases, and 18 bases lay in between. The length of the CDR3 is 16 residues. CDR3 nucleotides: TGTGCCAGCAGTTCACCTGATTGGGGAGGTGACACTGAAGCTTTCTTT. Translating gives CASSSPDWGGDTEAFF.

In its sample, this clonotype was seen a few times. The chain combines TRBV11-2 with TRBJ2-1; D is unclear. The V gene's germline CDR1 is SGHAT and CDR2 FQNNGV. CDR3 size: 15 residues. Trimming shortened V by 5 bases and J by 8 bases, and 19 bases separated the two germline ends. CDR3 nucleotides: TGTGCCAGCAGCCGCCACGAGGTTTGGATGGATGAGCAGTTCTTC. Protein: CASSRHEVWMDEQFF.

DNA for the CDR3: TGTGCCACCAGTGATTTGGTCCTAGCGGGAAATGAGCAGTTCTTC. This sequence encodes CATSDLVLAGNEQFF. The chain recombines TRBV24-1 with TRBJ2-1; 9 bases align to TRBD2. V was clipped by 0 bases and J by 7 bases; unmatched bases: 3. Germline CDR1 reads KGHDR; CDR2 reads SFDVKD. The CDR3 has 15 amino acids.

There are a few counts of this clonotype. The chain employs TRBV20-1 and TRBJ1-1, with a weak D call TRBD1 (6 bases). The CDR3 extends over 13 amino acids. Per the germline V gene, CDR1 is DFQATT and CDR2 is SNEGSKA (reference sequence). The chain's CDR3 is CSAGGTPNTEAFF. The CDR3 DNA reads as TGCAGCGCTGGGGGGACACCAAACACTGAAGCTTTCTTT.

The V call is TRBV7-9, the J call TRBJ1-1, with D maybe TRBD1 (6 bases). In germline, CDR1 is SEHNR, CDR2 FQNEAQ (reference sequence). V dropped 5 bases and J dropped 4 bases, with 14 bases sitting between them. The CDR3 totals 14 residues. The CDR3 protein is CASSPQGSGTEAFF. In nucleotides, the CDR3 is TGTGCCAGCAGCCCACAGGGAAGCGGCACTGAAGCTTTCTTT.

V is TRBV10-3 and J is TRBJ2-1; 9 bases align to TRBD1. Germline V lookup: CDR1 ENHRY, CDR2 SYGVKD. V lost 5 bases to trimming and J lost 3 bases; unmatched junction nucleotides: 11. The CDR3 has 17 amino acids. The CDR3 DNA follows: TGTGCCATCAGTACCGGGACAGGGCGCGACTACTACAATGAGCAGTTCTTC. As protein: CAISTGTGRDYYNEQFF.

The table lists this clonotype with a few counts. The chain recombines TRBV9 with TRBJ2-3, with 14 bases lining up with TRBD2. With V trimmed by 0 bases and J by 3 bases, 3 bases remained unmatched. This CDR3 has 17 amino acids. Per germline, CDR1 SGDLS and CDR2 YYNGEE. CDR3 region: CASSVGTSGGNTDTQYF. The CDR3 region has the DNA TGTGCCAGCAGCGTAGGGACTAGCGGGGGGAATACAGATACGCAGTATTTT.

This clonotype showed up just a few times. V usage is TRBV12-3 or TRBV12-4 and J usage is TRBJ1-2; 7 nucleotides agree with TRBD1. The trim removed 4 bases at V and 4 bases at J, leaving 9 bases unmatched. The CDR3 contains 15 residues. This CDR3 is CASSSRDRDLYGYTF. The CDR3 DNA sequence: TGTGCCAGCAGTTCCCGGGACAGAGATCTCTATGGCTACACCTTC.

To note about this clonotype: Mismatch with germline at one junction end may stem from a read error. The rearrangement joins TRBV7-6 to TRBJ2-1, with unresolved D. The CDR3 covers 13 residues. CDR1 is SGHVS, CDR2 FNYEAQ, per germline. CDR3 bases: TGTGCCAGCAGCAGTGGCCTTTACACTGAGCAGTTCTTC. Translation gives CASSSGLYTEQFF.

The chain recombines TRBV12-3 or TRBV12-4 with TRBJ2-1; 8 bases align to TRBD2. V gave up 8 bases and J gave up 1 base; unmatched junction bases: 10. The CDR3 has 16 residues. In DNA form, the CDR3 reads TGTGCCAGCCAGGGGCGGGAGGTCAGATCCTACAATGAGCAGTTCTTC. This translates into CASQGREVRSYNEQFF.